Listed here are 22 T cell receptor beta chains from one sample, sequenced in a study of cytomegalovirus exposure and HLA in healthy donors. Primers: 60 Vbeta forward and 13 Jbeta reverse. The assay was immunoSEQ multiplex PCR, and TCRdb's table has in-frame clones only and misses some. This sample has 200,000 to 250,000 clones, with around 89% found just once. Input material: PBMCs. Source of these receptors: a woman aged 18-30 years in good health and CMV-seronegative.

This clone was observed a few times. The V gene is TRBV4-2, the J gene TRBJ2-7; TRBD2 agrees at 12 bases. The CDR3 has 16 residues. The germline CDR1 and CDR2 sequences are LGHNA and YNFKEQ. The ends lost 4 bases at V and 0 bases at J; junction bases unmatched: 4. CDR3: CASSPRTSGDSYEQYF. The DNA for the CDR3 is TGTGCCAGCAGCCCGCGGACTAGCGGGGACTCCTACGAGCAGTACTTC.

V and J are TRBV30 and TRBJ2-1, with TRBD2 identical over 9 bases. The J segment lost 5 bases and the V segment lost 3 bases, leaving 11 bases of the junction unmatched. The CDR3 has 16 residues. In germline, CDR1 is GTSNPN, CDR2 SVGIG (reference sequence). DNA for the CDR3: TGTGCCTGGAGGTCTCAGCGGGGGGTAAGACACAATGAGCAGTTCTTC. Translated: CAWRSQRGVRHNEQFF.

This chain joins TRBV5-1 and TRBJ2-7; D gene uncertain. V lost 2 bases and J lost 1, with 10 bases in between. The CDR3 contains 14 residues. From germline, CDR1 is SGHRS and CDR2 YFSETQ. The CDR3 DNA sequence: TGCGCCAGCAGCTTTTTTGCGGTATCCTACGAGCAGTACTTC. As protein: CASSFFAVSYEQYF.

The CDR3, as DNA: TGTGCCAGCAGCGTAGCTCCAGGGACACGTCTCGCGCTCTACGAGCAGTACTTC. Residues: CASSVAPGTRLALYEQYF. The rearrangement joins TRBV9 to TRBJ2-7; TRBD1 is a possible D gene (6 bases). V was trimmed by 0 bases and J by 3 bases, leaving 22 bases between them. CDR1 SGDLS and CDR2 YYNGEE come from the germline V gene. The CDR3 runs 18 residues.

The CDR3 is CASSERGGSYEQYF. In DNA, the CDR3 is TGTGCCAGCAGTGAGCGGGGAGGGTCCTACGAGCAGTACTTC. This rearrangement joins TRBV9 to TRBJ2-7, with 7 bases aligning to TRBD2. The trim removed 5 bases at V and 1 base at J, leaving 6 bases unmatched. Germline V gene lookup returns CDR1 SGDLS and CDR2 YYNGEE. The CDR3 has 14 residues.

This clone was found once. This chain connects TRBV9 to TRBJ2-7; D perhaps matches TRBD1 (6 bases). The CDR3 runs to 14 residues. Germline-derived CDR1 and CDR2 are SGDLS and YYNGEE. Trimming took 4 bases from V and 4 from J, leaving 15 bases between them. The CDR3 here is CASSPTGFVYEQYF. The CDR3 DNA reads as TGTGCCAGCAGCCCTACAGGGTTTGTTTACGAGCAGTACTTC.

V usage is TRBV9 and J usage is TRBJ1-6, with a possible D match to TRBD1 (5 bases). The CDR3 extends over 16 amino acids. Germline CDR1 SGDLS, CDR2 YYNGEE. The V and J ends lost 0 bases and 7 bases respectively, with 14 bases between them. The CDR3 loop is CASSVGGGAGNSPLHF. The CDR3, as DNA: TGTGCCAGCAGCGTAGGTGGAGGGGCAGGGAATTCACCCCTCCACTTT. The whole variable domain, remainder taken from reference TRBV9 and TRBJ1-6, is DSGVTQTPKHLITATGQRVTLRCSPRSGDLSVYWYQQSLDQGLQFLIQYYNGEERAKGNILERFSAQQFPDLHSELNLSSLELGDSALYFCASSVGGGAGNSPLHFGNGTRLTVT.

CDR3 sequence reads: CASTYGQGRNEQYF. Written as DNA, the CDR3 is TGTGCCAGCACATACGGACAGGGGCGGAACGAGCAGTACTTC. The chain links TRBV11-3 to TRBJ2-7, with 9 positions matching TRBD1. CDR1 is SGHNT, CDR2 YENEEA, per germline. With V trimmed by 7 bases and J by 5 bases, 9 bases remained unmatched. The CDR3 extends over 14 amino acids.

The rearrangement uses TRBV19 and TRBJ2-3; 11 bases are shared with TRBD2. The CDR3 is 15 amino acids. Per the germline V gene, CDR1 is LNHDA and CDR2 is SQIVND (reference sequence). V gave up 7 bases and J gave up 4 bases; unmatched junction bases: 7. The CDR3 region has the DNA TGTGCCAGTAAAATAGCGGGGGGGGCCTCAGATACGCAGTATTTT. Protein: CASKIAGGASDTQYF.

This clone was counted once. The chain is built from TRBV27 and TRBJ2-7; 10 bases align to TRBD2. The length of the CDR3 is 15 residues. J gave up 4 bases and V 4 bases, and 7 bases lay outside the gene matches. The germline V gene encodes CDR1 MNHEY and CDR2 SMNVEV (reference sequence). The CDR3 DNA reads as TGTGCCAGCAGTTCGAGGACTAGCGGCAGTTACGAGCAGTACTTC. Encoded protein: CASSSRTSGSYEQYF.

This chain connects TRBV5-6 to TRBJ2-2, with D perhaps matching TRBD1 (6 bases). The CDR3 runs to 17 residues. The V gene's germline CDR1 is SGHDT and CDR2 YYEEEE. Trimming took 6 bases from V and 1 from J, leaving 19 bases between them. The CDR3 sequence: CASTLYRQVMNTGELFF. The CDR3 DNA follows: TGTGCCAGCACCCTCTACCGACAGGTGATGAACACCGGGGAGCTGTTTTTT.

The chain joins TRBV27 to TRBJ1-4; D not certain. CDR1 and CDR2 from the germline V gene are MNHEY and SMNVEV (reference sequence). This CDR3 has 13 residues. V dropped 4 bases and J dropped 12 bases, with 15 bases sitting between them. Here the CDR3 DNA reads TGTGCCAGCAGTTCCACCGGGAGCCAGGAACTGTTTTTT. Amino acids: CASSSTGSQELFF.

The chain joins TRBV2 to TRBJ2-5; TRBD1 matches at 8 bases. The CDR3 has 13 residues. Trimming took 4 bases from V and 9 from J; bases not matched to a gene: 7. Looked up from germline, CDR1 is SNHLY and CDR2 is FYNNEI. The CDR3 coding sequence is TGTGCCAGCAGTGGACAGGGGCCGGGGGCCCAGTACTTC. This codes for CASSGQGPGAQYF.

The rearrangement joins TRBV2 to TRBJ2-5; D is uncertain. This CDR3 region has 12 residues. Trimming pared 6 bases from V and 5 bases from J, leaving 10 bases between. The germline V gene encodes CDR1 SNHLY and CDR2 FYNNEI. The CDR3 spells CASSRSWETQYF. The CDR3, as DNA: TGTGCCAGCAGCAGGTCTTGGGAGACCCAGTACTTC.

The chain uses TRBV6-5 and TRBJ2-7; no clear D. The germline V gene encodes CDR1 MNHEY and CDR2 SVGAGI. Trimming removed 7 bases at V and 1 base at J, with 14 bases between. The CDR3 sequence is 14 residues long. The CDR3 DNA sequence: TGTGCCAGCAACGCAGGAACGAAATCCTACGAGCAGTACTTC. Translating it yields CASNAGTKSYEQYF.

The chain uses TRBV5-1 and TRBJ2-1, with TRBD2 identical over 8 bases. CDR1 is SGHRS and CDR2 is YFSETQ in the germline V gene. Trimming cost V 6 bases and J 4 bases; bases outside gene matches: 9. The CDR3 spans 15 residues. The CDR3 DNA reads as TGCGCCAGCACGTTTCGGACTAGCCCGTACAATGAGCAGTTCTTC. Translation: CASTFRTSPYNEQFF.

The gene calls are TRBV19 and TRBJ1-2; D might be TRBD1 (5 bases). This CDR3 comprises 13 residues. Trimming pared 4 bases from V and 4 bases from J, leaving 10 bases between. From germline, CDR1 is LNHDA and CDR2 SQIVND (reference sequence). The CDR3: CASSRSGGYGYTF. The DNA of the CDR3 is TGTGCCAGTAGTAGGTCGGGGGGCTATGGCTACACCTTC.

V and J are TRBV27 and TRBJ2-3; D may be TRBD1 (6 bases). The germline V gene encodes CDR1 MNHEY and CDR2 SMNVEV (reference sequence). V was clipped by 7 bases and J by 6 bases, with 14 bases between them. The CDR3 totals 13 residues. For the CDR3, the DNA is TGTGCCAGCACCAGGGGAACCTCTGATACGCAGTATTTT. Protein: CASTRGTSDTQYF.

The CDR3: CASSVDLLTDTQYF. Here the CDR3 DNA reads TGTGCCAGCAGCGTAGACTTACTCACAGATACGCAGTATTTT. The chain combines TRBV9 with TRBJ2-3, with D hard to call. V lost 0 bases, J lost 2 bases, and 7 bases lay in between. This CDR3 region has 14 residues. Germline CDR1 and CDR2: SGDLS and YYNGEE. Full variable domain (outside the CDR3, taken from reference TRBV9 and TRBJ2-3): DSGVTQTPKHLITATGQRVTLRCSPRSGDLSVYWYQQSLDQGLQFLIQYYNGEERAKGNILERFSAQQFPDLHSELNLSSLELGDSALYFCASSVDLLTDTQYFGPGTRLTVL.

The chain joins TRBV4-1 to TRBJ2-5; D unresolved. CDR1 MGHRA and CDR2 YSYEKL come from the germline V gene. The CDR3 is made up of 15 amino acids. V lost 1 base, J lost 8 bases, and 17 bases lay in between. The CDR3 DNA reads TGCGCCAGCAGCCAAGCTGGTGGAGCCCAGAGCACCCAGTACTTC. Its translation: CASSQAGGAQSTQYF.

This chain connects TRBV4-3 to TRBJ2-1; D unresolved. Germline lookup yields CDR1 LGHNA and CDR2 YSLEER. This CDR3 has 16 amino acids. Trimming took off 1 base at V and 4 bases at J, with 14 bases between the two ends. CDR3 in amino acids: CASSQVRTERYNEQFF. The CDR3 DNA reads TGCGCCAGCAGCCAAGTTCGTACAGAGAGATACAATGAGCAGTTCTTC.

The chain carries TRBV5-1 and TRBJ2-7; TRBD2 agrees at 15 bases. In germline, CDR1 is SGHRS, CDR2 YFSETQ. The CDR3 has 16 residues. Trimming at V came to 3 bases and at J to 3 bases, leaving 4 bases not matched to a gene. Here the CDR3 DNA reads TGCGCCAGCAGCTCGGGACTAGCGGGGGGAAGCTACGAGCAGTACTTC. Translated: CASSSGLAGGSYEQYF.